The clone carrying this T cell receptor (beta chain) was found many times. Its target is not known. RNA transcripts were the template for amplifying TCR beta CDR3 regions. TCR CDR3 regions were first amplified by RT-PCR with HTBI primers. In TCRdb, the multiplex PCR reads were re-called with MiXCR into one record per CDR3 protein. In the table there are hundreds of thousands of distinct CDR3 sequences, roughly 14% of which are singletons. Patients were excluded because of uncontrolled infection, other autoimmune disease, pregnancy or lactation. This sample was taken from a study of T cells in Graves' hyperthyroidism and ophthalmopathy. About the research overall: Any treatment followed the collection of peripheral blood at initial diagnosis. Broader study findings: Model predictions of ophthalmopathy came a median approximately 6.8 months before onset.

The CDR3 has 12 amino acids. V lost 7 bases to trimming and J lost 7 bases, with 13 bases between them. Germline assignment: CDR1 MDHEN and CDR2 SYDVKM. The chain is built from TRBV28 and TRBJ1-1, with a weak D call TRBD1 (5 bases). The clonotype originates from a woman aged 40 to 55 with Graves' ophthalmopathy. The sample consisted of blood. The CDR3: CASKEGKDEAFF. CDR3 nucleotide sequence: TGTGCCAGCAAGGAGGGGAAAGATGAAGCTTTCTTT.